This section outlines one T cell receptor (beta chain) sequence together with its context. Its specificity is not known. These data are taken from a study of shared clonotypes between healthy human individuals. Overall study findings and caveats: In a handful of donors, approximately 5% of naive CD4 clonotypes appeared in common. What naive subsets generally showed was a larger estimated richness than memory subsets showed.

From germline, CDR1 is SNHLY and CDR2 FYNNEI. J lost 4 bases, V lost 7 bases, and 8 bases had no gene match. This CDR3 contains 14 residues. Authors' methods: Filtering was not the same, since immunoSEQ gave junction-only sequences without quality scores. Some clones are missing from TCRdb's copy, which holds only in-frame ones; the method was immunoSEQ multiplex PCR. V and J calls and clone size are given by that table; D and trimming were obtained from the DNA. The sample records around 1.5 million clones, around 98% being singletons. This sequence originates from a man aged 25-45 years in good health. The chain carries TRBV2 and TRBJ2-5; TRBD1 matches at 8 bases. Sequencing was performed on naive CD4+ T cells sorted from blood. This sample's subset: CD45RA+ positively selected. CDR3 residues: CASNYLGQGETQYF. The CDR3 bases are TGTGCCAGCAACTACCTCGGACAGGGAGAGACCCAGTACTTC.